Sequencing of this TCR beta chain was carried out in a study of monozygotic twins with inflammatory bowel disease. Germline CDR1 is GTSNPN and CDR2 is SVGIG (reference sequence). The CDR3 is made up of 15 amino acids. Reanalyzing the 5' RACE reads, TCRdb keeps one entry per CDR3 protein, without DNA. This sample's table reports around 370,000 distinct CDR3 sequences. This sequence was found in a human donor with ulcerative colitis or Crohn's disease, or a healthy co-twin of an affected twin (not recorded which). Sequences were obtained from blood. This chain uses TRBV30 with TRBJ1-6; TCRdb outputs TRBD1, but without DNA this stays unchecked. CDR3 region: CAWNPDRLQSVSLHF.